The T cell receptor (beta chain) described here comes from a study of OX40 agonist ivuxolimab in advanced cancers. Comment on this clone: At one end the junction does not follow the germline gene, possibly because of a read error.

TCRdb's table, derived via immunoSEQ multiplex PCR, lists solely in-frame clones and lacks some. This table holds about 89,000 clones, approximately 90% found once. The sequence came from an adult with an advanced solid tumor such as melanoma, head and neck, liver or kidney cancer. The sequenced sample was CD4+ or CD8+ T cells sorted from blood, obtained in a trial of the OX40 agonist ivuxolimab.

CDR3 bases: TGTGCCAGCAGCCAGGGAAGCGGAGGACTCCGGTTC. Its translation is CASSQGSGGLRF. The V call is TRBV7-9, the J call TRBJ2-7; D possibly matches TRBD1 or TRBD2 (5 bases each). In germline, CDR1 is SEHNR, CDR2 FQNEAQ (reference sequence). CDR3 size: 12 residues. The entire variable domain, with the rest obtained from reference TRBV7-9 and TRBJ2-7, is as follows: DTGVSQNPRHKITKRGQNVTFRCDPISEHNRLYWYRQTLGQGPEFLTYFQNEAQLEKSRLLSDRFSAERPKGSFSTLEIQRTEQGDSAMYLCASSQGSGGLRFGPGTRLTVT.